The next 6 T cell receptor beta chains were all read from a single sample in a study of T-cell memory formation after mild COVID-19. TCRdb processed the 5' RACE reads anew with MiXCR; each CDR3 protein has one entry. In the table there are hundreds of thousands of distinct CDR3 sequences, roughly 20% of which are singletons. Sequencing input: PBMCs or a T cell subset sorted from them (not recorded which). These receptors all come from an adult woman who had mild COVID-19 (a few samples of this study predate the infection). Cell type and time point are not known.

This clonotype was detected only a few times. V gene TRBV5-6 combines with J gene TRBJ2-3; weak D call: TRBD1 (5 bases). CDR1 is SGHDT and CDR2 is YYEEEE in the germline V gene. This CDR3 contains 15 residues. V shed 4 bases and J shed 4 bases, with 16 bases lying between them. CDR3 residues: CASSLGIRGSDTQYF. CDR3 nucleotide sequence: TGTGCCAGCAGCCTGGGGATAAGGGGCTCAGATACGCAGTATTTT.

This rearrangement joins TRBV5-1 to TRBJ2-7; a weak D match, TRBD2 (6 bases). Trimming shortened V by 0 bases and J by 0 bases, and 13 bases separated the two germline ends. The CDR3 has 16 amino acids. Germline V gene data show CDR1 as SGHRS and CDR2 as YFSETQ. The CDR3 loop reads CASSLEGGVTSYEQYF. CDR3 bases: TGCGCCAGCAGCTTGGAAGGCGGGGTCACCTCCTACGAGCAGTACTTC.

The rearrangement links TRBV6-1 to TRBJ2-2; 12 positions match TRBD2. The junction had 9 bases not matched to a gene; V was cut back by 7 bases and J by 0 bases. There are 18 residues in the CDR3. Germline CDR1 MNHNS, CDR2 SASEGT. The CDR3 nucleotides are TGTGCCAGCAACCAACTAGCGGGGGGCCTTACGAACACCGGGGAGCTGTTTTTT. Protein product: CASNQLAGGLTNTGELFF.

In this sample, this clonotype turned up a few times. This chain uses TRBV4-1 with TRBJ2-5, with a possible D match to TRBD2 (6 bases). Trimming removed 1 base from V and 5 bases from J, with 11 bases in between. The CDR3 is 14 residues long. Germline V gene data show CDR1 as MGHRA and CDR2 as YSYEKL. CDR3 in amino acids: CASSQAGVEETQYF. The CDR3 region has the DNA TGCGCCAGCAGCCAAGCGGGGGTCGAGGAGACCCAGTACTTC.

The chain combines TRBV7-9 with TRBJ2-3, with D maybe TRBD1 (6 bases). This CDR3 comprises 11 residues. In germline, CDR1 is SEHNR, CDR2 FQNEAQ (reference sequence). CDR3 protein: CASQGTDTQYF. The CDR3 DNA follows: TGTGCGAGTCAGGGGACAGATACGCAGTATTTT.

The chain carries TRBV5-1 and TRBJ2-5; maybe TRBD1 (6 bases). The germline CDR1 and CDR2 sequences are SGHRS and YFSETQ. The CDR3 sequence is 15 residues long. The V end was cut by 4 bases, the J end by 1 base, with 14 bases between. CDR3 in DNA: TGCGCCAGCAGCATAACCGGACAGCTCCAAGAGACCCAGTACTTC. Amino acid sequence: CASSITGQLQETQYF.